The TCR beta chain under discussion was sequenced for a study of identical twins. One entry per CDR3 protein, called by TCRdb with MiXCR from the 5' RACE reads. The sample records hundreds of thousands of distinct CDR3 sequences, 9% to 15% being singletons. From germline, CDR1 is SNHLY and CDR2 FYNNEI. The J segment lost 4 bases and the V segment lost 8 bases, leaving 8 bases of the junction unmatched. The CDR3 spans 14 residues. These sequences were also reported in another study, on yellow fever vaccine responses in identical twins.

The rearrangement links TRBV2 to TRBJ2-3, with TRBD2 matching over 8 bases. This receptor was obtained from a woman aged 18-29 years in good health. Sequencing was done on a sample of PBMCs. CDR3 protein: CASRGGKGSDTQYF. CDR3 nucleotide sequence: TGTGCCAGCCGGGGGGGGAAAGGGTCAGATACGCAGTATTTT.